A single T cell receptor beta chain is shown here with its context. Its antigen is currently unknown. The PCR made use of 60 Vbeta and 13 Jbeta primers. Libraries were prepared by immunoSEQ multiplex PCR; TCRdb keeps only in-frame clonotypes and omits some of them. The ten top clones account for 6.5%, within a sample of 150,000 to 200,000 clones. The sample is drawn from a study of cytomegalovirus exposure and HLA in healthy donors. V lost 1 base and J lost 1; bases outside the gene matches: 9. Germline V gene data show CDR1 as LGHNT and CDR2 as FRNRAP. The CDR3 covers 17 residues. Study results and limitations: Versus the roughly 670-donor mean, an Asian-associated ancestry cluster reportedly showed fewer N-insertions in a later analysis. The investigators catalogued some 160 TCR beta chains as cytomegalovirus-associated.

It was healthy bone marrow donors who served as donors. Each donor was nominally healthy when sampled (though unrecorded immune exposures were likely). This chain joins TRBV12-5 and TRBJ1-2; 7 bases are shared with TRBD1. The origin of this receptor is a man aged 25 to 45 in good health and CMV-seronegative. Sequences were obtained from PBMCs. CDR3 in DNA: TGTGCTAGTGGTTTGGGCTGGGACAGCTCCGTTAACTATGGCTACACCTTC. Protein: CASGLGWDSSVNYGYTF.